The rows below give T cell receptor beta chains drawn from one sample of a study of monozygotic twins with cystic fibrosis. Measured with immunoSEQ multiplex PCR; TCRdb has only the in-frame clones, and not every one. The sample shows some 33,000 clones, approximately 90% of them seen only once. The source material was blood. The origin of the receptors is a boy aged 2 to 9 with cystic fibrosis. The CDR3 runs from the conserved cysteine through the conserved F or W. Fields, in order: CDR3 protein, CDR3 DNA, CDR3 length, V gene, J gene, D gene, clone size. The D gene is left open where the match is weak. Clone size is shown for a subset of rows, as once, few, many or a class of expanded clone.

cdr3_aa: CASSVEDFEDGTEAFF; cdr3_nt: TGTGCCAGCAGCGTAGAGGACTTCGAGGATGGCACTGAAGCTTTCTTT; cdr3_length: 16; v_call: TRBV9; j_call: TRBJ1-1; d_call: -; clone_size: -
cdr3_aa: CASSPASLYGYTF; cdr3_nt: TGTGCCAGCTCACCAGCATCCCTCTATGGCTACACCTTC; cdr3_length: 13; v_call: TRBV18; j_call: TRBJ1-2; d_call: -; clone_size: -
cdr3_aa: CASSESRGEQYF; cdr3_nt: TGCGCCAGCAGCGAGTCCAGGGGCGAGCAGTACTTC; cdr3_length: 12; v_call: TRBV5-1; j_call: TRBJ2-7; d_call: -; clone_size: few
cdr3_aa: CASSQRVAGGETQYF; cdr3_nt: TGCGCCAGCAGCCAAAGGGTGGCAGGGGGGGAGACCCAGTACTTC; cdr3_length: 15; v_call: TRBV5-1; j_call: TRBJ2-5; d_call: -; clone_size: -
cdr3_aa: CASSSPDGGGYTF; cdr3_nt: TGTGCCAGCAGCTCCCCGGACGGAGGAGGCTACACCTTC; cdr3_length: 13; v_call: TRBV7-3; j_call: TRBJ1-2; d_call: -; clone_size: once
cdr3_aa: CASTKSSYNSPLHF; cdr3_nt: TGTGCCAGCACTAAGAGCTCCTATAATTCACCCCTCCACTTT; cdr3_length: 14; v_call: TRBV27; j_call: TRBJ1-6; d_call: -; clone_size: -
cdr3_aa: CASSLGTGEYYEQYF; cdr3_nt: TGTGCCAGCAGTTTAGGGACCGGGGAATACTACGAGCAGTACTTC; cdr3_length: 15; v_call: TRBV27; j_call: TRBJ2-7; d_call: -; clone_size: -
cdr3_aa: CASSPDRVVSGSPLHF; cdr3_nt: TGTGCCAGCAGCCCCGACAGGGTCGTTTCAGGCTCACCCCTCCACTTT; cdr3_length: 16; v_call: TRBV7-2; j_call: TRBJ1-6; d_call: TRBD1; clone_size: -
cdr3_aa: CASLRGRVHEQFF; cdr3_nt: TGTGCCAGCCTGAGGGGCAGGGTCCATGAGCAGTTCTTC; cdr3_length: 13; v_call: TRBV7-7; j_call: TRBJ2-1; d_call: -; clone_size: -
cdr3_aa: CASSPNLDSLNTEAFF; cdr3_nt: TGCGCCAGCAGCCCCAACCTGGACAGTCTGAACACTGAAGCTTTCTTT; cdr3_length: 16; v_call: TRBV5-1; j_call: TRBJ1-1; d_call: -; clone_size: -
cdr3_aa: CASRTQMNTEAFF; cdr3_nt: TGTGCCAGCAGAACCCAGATGAACACTGAAGCTTTCTTT; cdr3_length: 13; v_call: TRBV7-9; j_call: TRBJ1-1; d_call: -; clone_size: -
cdr3_aa: CASSLVGDTRRTEAFF; cdr3_nt: TGTGCCAGCAGCTTAGTGGGGGACACCCGTCGGACTGAAGCTTTCTTT; cdr3_length: 16; v_call: TRBV7-2; j_call: TRBJ1-1; d_call: -; clone_size: -
cdr3_aa: CASSDRDRDTDTQYF; cdr3_nt: TGTGCCAGTAGTGACCGGGACAGGGACACAGATACGCAGTATTTT; cdr3_length: 15; v_call: TRBV19; j_call: TRBJ2-3; d_call: TRBD1; clone_size: -
cdr3_aa: CASSQGRQSSYNSPLHF; cdr3_nt: TGCGCCAGCAGCCAAGGACGCCAGAGCTCCTATAATTCACCCCTCCACTTT; cdr3_length: 17; v_call: TRBV4-1; j_call: TRBJ1-6; d_call: -; clone_size: -
cdr3_aa: CASSLSGGPRDEQFF; cdr3_nt: TGTGCCAGCAGCTTGAGCGGGGGGCCCAGAGATGAGCAGTTCTTC; cdr3_length: 15; v_call: TRBV5-6; j_call: TRBJ2-1; d_call: TRBD2; clone_size: once
cdr3_aa: CASRGRGGEQYF; cdr3_nt: TGTGCCAGCAGGGGCAGGGGGGGCGAGCAGTACTTC; cdr3_length: 12; v_call: TRBV2; j_call: TRBJ2-7; d_call: -; clone_size: -
cdr3_aa: CASSFPTSGGGRTDTQYF; cdr3_nt: TGTGCCAGCAGCTTTCCCACTAGCGGGGGGGGTCGCACAGATACGCAGTATTTT; cdr3_length: 18; v_call: TRBV7-9; j_call: TRBJ2-3; d_call: TRBD2; clone_size: -
cdr3_aa: CASSSYREIINTEAFF; cdr3_nt: TGTGCCAGCAGCTCCTACAGGGAAATCATAAACACTGAAGCTTTCTTT; cdr3_length: 16; v_call: TRBV5-4; j_call: TRBJ1-1; d_call: -; clone_size: -
cdr3_aa: CASSFDRGPYEKLFF; cdr3_nt: TGTGCCAGCAGCTTTGACAGGGGGCCGTACGAAAAACTGTTTTTT; cdr3_length: 15; v_call: TRBV5-6; j_call: TRBJ1-4; d_call: TRBD1; clone_size: -
cdr3_aa: CASSLYGTPTNSPLHF; cdr3_nt: TGTGCCAGCAGTCTATATGGGACACCTACCAATTCACCCCTCCACTTT; cdr3_length: 16; v_call: TRBV27; j_call: TRBJ1-6; d_call: -; clone_size: -
cdr3_aa: CASSQDPSSFSNQPQHF; cdr3_nt: TGCGCCAGCAGCCAAGATCCGTCCTCCTTCAGCAATCAGCCCCAGCATTTT; cdr3_length: 17; v_call: TRBV4-1; j_call: TRBJ1-5; d_call: -; clone_size: -
cdr3_aa: CASSVLAGGHNEQFF; cdr3_nt: TGTGCCAGCAGCGTGCTAGCGGGGGGGCACAATGAGCAGTTCTTC; cdr3_length: 15; v_call: TRBV9; j_call: TRBJ2-1; d_call: TRBD2; clone_size: -
cdr3_aa: CASSEGDRYSGANVLTF; cdr3_nt: TGTGCCAGCAGCGAGGGGGACAGATACTCTGGGGCCAACGTCCTGACTTTC; cdr3_length: 17; v_call: TRBV9; j_call: TRBJ2-6; d_call: TRBD1; clone_size: -
cdr3_aa: CASSPGQGASGANVLTF; cdr3_nt: TGCGCCAGCAGCCCCGGACAGGGGGCCTCTGGGGCCAACGTCCTGACTTTC; cdr3_length: 17; v_call: TRBV5-1; j_call: TRBJ2-6; d_call: TRBD1; clone_size: -
cdr3_aa: CASSFSLQGSSYEQYF; cdr3_nt: TGTGCCAGCAGCTTCTCCCTACAGGGGTCCTCCTACGAGCAGTACTTC; cdr3_length: 16; v_call: TRBV7-8; j_call: TRBJ2-7; d_call: TRBD1; clone_size: -
cdr3_aa: CASSIPTRGANYEQYF; cdr3_nt: TGTGCCAGTAGTATCCCAACTCGGGGGGCCAACTACGAGCAGTACTTC; cdr3_length: 16; v_call: TRBV19; j_call: TRBJ2-7; d_call: -; clone_size: -
cdr3_aa: CASSINQGAAYGYTF; cdr3_nt: TGTGCCAGTAGTATTAACCAGGGGGCTGCCTATGGCTACACCTTC; cdr3_length: 15; v_call: TRBV19; j_call: TRBJ1-2; d_call: TRBD1; clone_size: -
cdr3_aa: CATSDRASRAFF; cdr3_nt: TGTGCCACCAGTGACAGGGCCTCCAGAGCTTTCTTT; cdr3_length: 12; v_call: TRBV15; j_call: TRBJ1-1; d_call: TRBD1; clone_size: -
cdr3_aa: CASSYSSGSGEQYF; cdr3_nt: TGTGCCAGCAGTTACTCGAGCGGGAGTGGGGAGCAGTACTTC; cdr3_length: 14; v_call: TRBV6-5; j_call: TRBJ2-7; d_call: TRBD2; clone_size: -
cdr3_aa: CASSLGGGGANYEQYF; cdr3_nt: TGCGCCAGCAGCTTGGGTGGCGGGGGCGCCAACTACGAGCAGTACTTC; cdr3_length: 16; v_call: TRBV5-1; j_call: TRBJ2-7; d_call: -; clone_size: -
cdr3_aa: CASSLWGMGGYTF; cdr3_nt: TGTGCCAGCAGTTTATGGGGGATGGGAGGCTACACCTTC; cdr3_length: 13; v_call: TRBV27; j_call: TRBJ1-2; d_call: -; clone_size: -
cdr3_aa: CASSQDLGQANQPQHF; cdr3_nt: TGCGCCAGCAGCCAAGATCTAGGGCAAGCCAATCAGCCCCAGCATTTT; cdr3_length: 16; v_call: TRBV4-3; j_call: TRBJ1-5; d_call: -; clone_size: -
cdr3_aa: CASSLGTSSDYEQYF; cdr3_nt: TGTGCCAGCAGCTTGGGGACAAGCTCGGACTACGAGCAGTACTTC; cdr3_length: 15; v_call: TRBV5-4; j_call: TRBJ2-7; d_call: -; clone_size: -
cdr3_aa: CASSDNRNSNQPQHF; cdr3_nt: TGTGCCAGCAGTGATAACAGAAATAGCAATCAGCCCCAGCATTTT; cdr3_length: 15; v_call: TRBV2; j_call: TRBJ1-5; d_call: -; clone_size: -
cdr3_aa: CASSQATNTEAFF; cdr3_nt: TGTGCCAGCAGCCAAGCAACGAACACTGAAGCTTTCTTT; cdr3_length: 13; v_call: TRBV6-5; j_call: TRBJ1-1; d_call: -; clone_size: -
cdr3_aa: CASSRLRDSGTDTQYF; cdr3_nt: TGTGCCAGCTCACGACTCCGGGACAGTGGCACAGATACGCAGTATTTT; cdr3_length: 16; v_call: TRBV18; j_call: TRBJ2-3; d_call: TRBD1; clone_size: -
cdr3_aa: CASSANREQPQHF; cdr3_nt: TGTGCCAGCAGTGCCAACAGGGAACAGCCCCAGCATTTT; cdr3_length: 13; v_call: TRBV2; j_call: TRBJ1-5; d_call: -; clone_size: -
cdr3_aa: CSVLADSYNEQFF; cdr3_nt: TGCAGCGTCCTAGCGGACTCCTACAATGAGCAGTTCTTC; cdr3_length: 13; v_call: TRBV29-1; j_call: TRBJ2-1; d_call: TRBD2; clone_size: few
cdr3_aa: CASSEPLTGNWDSEAFF; cdr3_nt: TGCGCCAGCAGTGAGCCTCTTACGGGAAATTGGGACTCTGAAGCTTTCTTT; cdr3_length: 17; v_call: TRBV10-1; j_call: TRBJ1-1; d_call: -; clone_size: -